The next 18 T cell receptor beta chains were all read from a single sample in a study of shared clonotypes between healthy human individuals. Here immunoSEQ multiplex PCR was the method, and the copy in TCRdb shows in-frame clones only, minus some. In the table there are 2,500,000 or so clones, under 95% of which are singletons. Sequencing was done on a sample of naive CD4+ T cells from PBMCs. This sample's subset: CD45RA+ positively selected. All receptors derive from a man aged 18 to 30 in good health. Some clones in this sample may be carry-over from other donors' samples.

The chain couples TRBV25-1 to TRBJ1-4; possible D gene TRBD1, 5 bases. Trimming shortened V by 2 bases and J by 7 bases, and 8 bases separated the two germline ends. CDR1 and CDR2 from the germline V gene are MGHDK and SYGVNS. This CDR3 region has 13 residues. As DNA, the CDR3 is TGTGCCAGCAGTGAACAGGGCTCTGAAAAACTGTTTTTT. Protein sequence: CASSEQGSEKLFF.

CDR3 nucleotides: TGTGCCACCCTTAGGGGGAGTATCAACAATGAGCAGTTCTTC. Translated, it gives CATLRGSINNEQFF. The chain recombines TRBV18 with TRBJ2-1, with D perhaps matching TRBD1 (6 bases). Trimming took 10 bases from V and 5 from J, leaving 18 bases between them. Germline CDR1 KGHSH, CDR2 LQKENI. This CDR3 comprises 14 residues.

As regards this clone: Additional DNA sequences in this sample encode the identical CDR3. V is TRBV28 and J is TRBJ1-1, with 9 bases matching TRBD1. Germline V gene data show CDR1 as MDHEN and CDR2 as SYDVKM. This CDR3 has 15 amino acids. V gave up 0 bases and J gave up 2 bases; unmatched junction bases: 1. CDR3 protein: CASSLWTGGNTEAFF. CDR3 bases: TGTGCCAGCAGTTTATGGACAGGGGGAAACACTGAAGCTTTCTTT.

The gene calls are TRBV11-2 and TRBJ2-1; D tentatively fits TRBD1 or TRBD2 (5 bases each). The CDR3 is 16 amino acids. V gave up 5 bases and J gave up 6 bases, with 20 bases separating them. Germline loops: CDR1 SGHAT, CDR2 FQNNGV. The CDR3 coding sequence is TGTGCCAGCAGCCGGTCATGGGACCCGGATTTCAATGAGCAGTTCTTC. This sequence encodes CASSRSWDPDFNEQFF.

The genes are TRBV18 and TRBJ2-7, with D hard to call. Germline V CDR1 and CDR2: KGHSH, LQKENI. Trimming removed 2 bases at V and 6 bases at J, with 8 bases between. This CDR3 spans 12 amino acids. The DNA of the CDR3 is TGTGCCAGCTCACCAGGCCTCCCCGAGCAGTACTTC. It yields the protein CASSPGLPEQYF.

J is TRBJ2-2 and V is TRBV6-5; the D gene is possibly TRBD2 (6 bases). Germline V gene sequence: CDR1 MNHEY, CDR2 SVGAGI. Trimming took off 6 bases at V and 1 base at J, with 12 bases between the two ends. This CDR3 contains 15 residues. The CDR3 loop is CASRQSGLNTGELFF. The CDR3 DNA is TGTGCCAGCAGGCAAAGCGGGTTGAACACCGGGGAGCTGTTTTTT.

In DNA, the CDR3 is TGTGCCAGCAGCCAACTAGCGGGAGGGTCCTACGAGCAGTACTTC. Encoded protein: CASSQLAGGSYEQYF. The chain combines TRBV6-6 with TRBJ2-7; 13 nucleotides match TRBD2. This CDR3 spans 15 amino acids. Trimming at V came to 6 bases and at J to 1 base, leaving 3 bases not matched to a gene. The germline gives CDR1 MNHNY, CDR2 SVGAGI (reference sequence).

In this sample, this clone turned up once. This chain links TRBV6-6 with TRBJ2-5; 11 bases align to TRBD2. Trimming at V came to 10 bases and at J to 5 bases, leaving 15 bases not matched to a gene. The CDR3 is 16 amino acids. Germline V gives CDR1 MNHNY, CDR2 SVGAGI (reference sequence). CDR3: CATEPLAGGHGETQYF. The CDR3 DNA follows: TGTGCCACCGAACCCTTAGCGGGAGGGCACGGTGAGACCCAGTACTTC.

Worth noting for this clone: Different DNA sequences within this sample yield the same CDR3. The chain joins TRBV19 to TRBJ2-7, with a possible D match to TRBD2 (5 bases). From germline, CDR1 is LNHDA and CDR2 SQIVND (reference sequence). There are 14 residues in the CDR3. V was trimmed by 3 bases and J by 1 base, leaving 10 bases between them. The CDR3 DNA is TGTGCCAGTAGTATGGGCGGGTCTTCCTACGAGCAGTACTTC. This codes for CASSMGGSSYEQYF.

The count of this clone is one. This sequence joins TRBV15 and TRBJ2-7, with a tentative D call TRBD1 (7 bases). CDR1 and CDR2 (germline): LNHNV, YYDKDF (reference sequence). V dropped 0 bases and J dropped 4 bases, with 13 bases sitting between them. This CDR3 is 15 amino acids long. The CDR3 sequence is CATSREGAGGYEQYF. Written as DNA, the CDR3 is TGTGCCACCAGCAGAGAAGGGGCAGGGGGGTACGAGCAGTACTTC.

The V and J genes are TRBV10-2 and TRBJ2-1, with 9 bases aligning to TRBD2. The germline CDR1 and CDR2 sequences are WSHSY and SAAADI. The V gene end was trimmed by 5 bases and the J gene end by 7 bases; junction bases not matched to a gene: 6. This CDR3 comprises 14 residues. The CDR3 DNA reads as TGCGCCAGCAGTTTTAGCGGGAGTTTGAATGAGCAGTTCTTC. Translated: CASSFSGSLNEQFF.

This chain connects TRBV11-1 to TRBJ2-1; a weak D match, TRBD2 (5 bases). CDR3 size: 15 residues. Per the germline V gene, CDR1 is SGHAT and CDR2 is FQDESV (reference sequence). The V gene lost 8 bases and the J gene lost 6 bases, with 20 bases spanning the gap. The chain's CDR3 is CASSRGIDGGNEQFF. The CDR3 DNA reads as TGTGCCAGCTCGCGAGGAATCGACGGAGGCAATGAGCAGTTCTTC.

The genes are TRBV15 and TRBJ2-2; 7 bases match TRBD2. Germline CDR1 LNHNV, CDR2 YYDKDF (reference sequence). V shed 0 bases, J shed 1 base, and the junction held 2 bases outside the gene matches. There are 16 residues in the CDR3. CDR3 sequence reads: CATSRDTSENTGELFF. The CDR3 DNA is TGTGCCACCAGCAGAGATACTAGCGAGAACACCGGGGAGCTGTTTTTT. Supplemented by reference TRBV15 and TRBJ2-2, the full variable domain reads DAMVIQNPRYQVTQFGKPVTLSCSQTLNHNVMYWYQQKSSQAPKLLFHYYDKDFNNEADTPDNFQSRRPNTSFCFLDIRSPGLGDTAMYLCATSRDTSENTGELFFGEGSRLTVL.

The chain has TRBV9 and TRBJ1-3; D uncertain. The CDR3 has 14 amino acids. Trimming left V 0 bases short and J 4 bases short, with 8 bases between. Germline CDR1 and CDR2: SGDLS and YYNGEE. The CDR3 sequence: CASSVAGRGNTIYF. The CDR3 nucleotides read TGTGCCAGCAGCGTAGCGGGAAGGGGAAACACCATATATTTT.

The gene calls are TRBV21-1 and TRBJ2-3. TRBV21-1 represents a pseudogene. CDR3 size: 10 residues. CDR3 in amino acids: CASDGGVQYF. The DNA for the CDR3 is TGTGCCAGCGATGGGGGAGTGCAGTATTTT.

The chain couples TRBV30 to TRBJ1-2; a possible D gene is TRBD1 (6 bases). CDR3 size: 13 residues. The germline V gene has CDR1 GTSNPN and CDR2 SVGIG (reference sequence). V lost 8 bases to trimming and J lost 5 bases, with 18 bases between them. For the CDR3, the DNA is TGTGCCGGACCCACGGGGGCAGGGTATGGCTACACCTTC. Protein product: CAGPTGAGYGYTF.

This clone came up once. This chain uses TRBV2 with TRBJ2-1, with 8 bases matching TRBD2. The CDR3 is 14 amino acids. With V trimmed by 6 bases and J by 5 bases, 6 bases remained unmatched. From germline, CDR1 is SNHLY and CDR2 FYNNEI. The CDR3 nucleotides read TGTGCCAGCAGCCTACAGACTAGCGACAATGAGCAGTTCTTC. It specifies CASSLQTSDNEQFF.

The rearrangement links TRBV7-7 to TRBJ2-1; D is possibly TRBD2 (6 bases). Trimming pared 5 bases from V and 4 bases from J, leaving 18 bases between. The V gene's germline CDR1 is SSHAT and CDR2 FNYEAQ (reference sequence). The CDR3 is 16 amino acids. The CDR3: CASSPAPVAGYNEQFF. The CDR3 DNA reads TGTGCCAGCAGCCCGGCTCCCGTGGCGGGATACAATGAGCAGTTCTTC.